The TCR beta chain under discussion was sequenced for a study of identical twins (TCRdb year 2016). Describing the broader study: To test whether fetal clonotypes persist, the study used deep sequencing on TCR alpha and beta repertoires from monozygotic twins, unrelated adults of various ages, and cord blood. To rule out contamination, the twin experiments were replicated at different times with different library preparation protocols. Overall study results and their limits: Compared with coincidental sharing between unrelated individuals, out-of-frame TCR alpha sequences shared between twins showed an excess of sequences with low generation probability. Abundant cord blood beta clonotypes had fewer insertions, young adult naive repertoires showed a similar but weaker trend, and memory repertoires showed no such trend. Out-of-frame TCR alpha sharing in monozygotic twins was systematically underestimated by recombination models, whereas sharing between unrelated individuals was in agreement with the recombination models. Zero-insertion analyses could be partly confounded by invariant T cells such as MAIT and iNKT, although diverse VJ usage argued against such confounding for most clonotypes. Conclusions relied on cross-sectional statistical analysis, since the same donors could not be followed over many years. A weaker excess of twin sharing was found in beta out-of-frame sequences because the signal-to-noise ratio was lowered by fewer shared sequences.

The library came from 5' RACE. The sequencer was an Illumina HiSeq 2000. Template switching introduced a universal primer binding site; the final cDNA contained a unique molecular identifier, enabling accurate counting of TCR cDNA molecules. Specific primers in the conserved constant-segment region were used to synthesize first-strand cDNA for the TCR alpha and beta chains. To control for contamination, every cDNA library was double barcoded, receiving both a SMART-Mk sample barcode and Illumina barcodes. TruSeq adapter sequences and Illumina sample barcodes were added in two successive PCR steps. The TCR alpha and beta cDNA libraries were sequenced on the Illumina HiSeq platform using custom primers. As for the authors' bioinformatics: MiGEC was used to process raw reads and extract unique molecular identifiers, and MiXCR was used to find CDR3 positions. For each individual, recombination models were inferred using an EM algorithm with the repgenHMM and IGoR tools. Shared clonotype analysis was performed with the tcR package in R, normalizing sharing by the product of cloneset sizes. To study raw recombination without the effects of thymic and clonal selection, out-of-frame nonproductive sequences were analyzed. TCRdb passed the public sequencing reads through fastp at Q25 and MiXCR, retaining productive beta sequences. Duplicate CDR3 protein sequences are folded into a single record with the most common DNA and genes. These V and J calls derive from TCRdb rather than the authors' analysis. This sample gives around 290,000 distinct CDR3 sequences in total; around 9.7% of them show up just once. The top ten clones comprise around 7.1% of the sample.

The CDR3 contains 12 residues, cysteine and phenylalanine counted. Only the CDR3 part of the read is kept: 36 bases, read in frame from the first base. From the germline V gene, CDR1 is SQVTM and CDR2 is ANQGSEA. Trimming takes 1 base from V and 0 bases from J, and the germline ends sit 4 bases apart. All donors were healthy Caucasians. Three pairs of female monozygotic twins, all aged 18 to 29 years, were included in the twin cohort. CD4+ and CD8+ T cell populations were isolated with positive isolation kits from Invitrogen. This clonotype was observed many times. Which antigen it targets is not known. No base quality values were provided; no much bigger clone lies one nucleotide off. These same records also appear under a second study, on yellow fever vaccine responses in identical twins. The second source states: According to the authors, the vaccine-induced T cell response in identical twins seemed to be partly convergent and partly specific to each individual. The study precisely tracked vaccine-responding T cell clones in identical twins.

The sequence came from a woman younger than 30 in good health. Rearrangement joined TRBV29-1 to TRBJ2-7; too little of a D gene remains to name it. The sample comprised CD8+ T cells sorted from blood. The DNA sequence is TGCAGCGTTGAAGCCGACTCCTACGAGCAGTACTTC. It specifies CSVEADSYEQYF.